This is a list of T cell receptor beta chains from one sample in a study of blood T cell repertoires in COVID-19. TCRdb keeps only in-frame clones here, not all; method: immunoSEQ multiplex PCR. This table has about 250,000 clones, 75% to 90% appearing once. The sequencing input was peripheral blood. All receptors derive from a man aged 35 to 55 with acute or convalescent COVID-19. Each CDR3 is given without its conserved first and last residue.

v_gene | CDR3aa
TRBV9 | ASSPPRGSSLSDEQY
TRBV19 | ASSIARGFQTQY
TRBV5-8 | ASSQTVGRSYT
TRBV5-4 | ASSLVGEPYEQY
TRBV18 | ASSPRTGVAQH
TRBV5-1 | ASSLDRGYGYT
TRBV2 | ASSQREVNNEQF
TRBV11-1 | ASSFTSNYSPLH
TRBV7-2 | ASSLAPGHNEKLF
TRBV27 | ASRTSGRPSYEQY
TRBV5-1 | ASSLDSNNEQF
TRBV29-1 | SVDPTGTGYNEQF